This TCR beta chain was observed in a study of T cell repertoires in cytomegalovirus infection. One entry per CDR3 protein, called by TCRdb with MiXCR from the reads. The sample has 360,000 or so distinct CDR3 sequences, about 32% seen once; the top ten hold about 13%. This clonotype has just a few counts. Antigen: not known. This CDR3 has 15 residues. The V gene lost 5 bases and the J gene lost 6 bases, with 20 bases spanning the gap. The input for sequencing was cultured PBMCs, taken from culture after CMV antigen stimulation. The source of this sequence is a human donor in good health (CMV status not recorded). Some clones in this sample may be carry-over from other donors' samples. The chain joins TRBV12-3 or TRBV12-4 to TRBJ2-7; D perhaps matches TRBD2 (8 bases). The chain's CDR3 is CASSRRTSGQAEQYF. CDR3 in DNA: TGTGCCAGCAGTCGCCGAACTAGCGGACAGGCCGAGCAGTACTTC.